This T cell receptor (beta chain) was documented in a study of T cells in Graves' hyperthyroidism and ophthalmopathy. Germline V CDR1 and CDR2: LGHDT, YNNKEL (reference sequence). V was shortened by 5 bases and J by 4 bases, with 14 bases between the two germline ends. The CDR3 sequence is 14 residues long. RNA transcripts gave rise to amplified TCR beta CDR3 regions. HTBI primers were employed in a first-round RT-PCR of the TCR CDR3. TCRdb re-analysed the multiplex PCR reads in MiXCR, keeping a single row per CDR3 protein. Of about 290,000 distinct CDR3 sequences in the sample, approximately 17% are singletons; the top ten hold about 50%. The study left out patients who had uncontrolled infection, other autoimmune disease, pregnancy or lactation. Each diagnosis was grounded in clinical symptoms, serum thyroxine and TRAb, thyroid ultrasound, and orbital computed tomography. Overall study findings and caveats: Most expanded thyroid clonotypes above 0.001 recurred in blood.

With respect to this clonotype: What it binds is not known.

The chain has TRBV3-1 and TRBJ1-2; D remains ambiguous. Sequenced material: blood. This TCR was recovered from a woman aged 55-69 years with Graves' ophthalmopathy. In nucleotides, the CDR3 is TGTGCCAGCAGCGCCCAGCCTAGTTTCTATGGCTACACCTTC. Amino acid sequence: CASSAQPSFYGYTF.